This is a list of T cell receptor beta chains from one sample in a study of T cell repertoires in cytomegalovirus infection. TCRdb re-analysed the reads in MiXCR, keeping a single row per CDR3 protein. The table has over 150,000 distinct CDR3 sequences, about a sixth seen once; the top ten hold around 27%. The sample comprised CD8+ T cells from PBMCs. Receptors were obtained from a human donor in good health (CMV status not recorded). Some clones in this sample may be carry-over from other donors' samples. Each CDR3 is given without its conserved first and last residue. Rows give clone size only sometimes, using once, few, many, or a class for an expanded clone.

TRBV7-2,TRBJ1-1,.,ASWGQVDTEAF
TRBV12-3/TRBV12-4,TRBJ1-5,.,ASTLWRGDQPQH
TRBV6-2/TRBV6-3,TRBJ2-7,.,ASTNGIYEQY
TRBV19,TRBJ1-1,.,ASSIDHTGANTEAF
TRBV20-1,TRBJ1-2,few,SARHPLDRSRRYT
TRBV7-3,TRBJ1-1,.,ASSEWAGAEAF
TRBV28,TRBJ2-1,few,ASKFYNEQF
TRBV11-1,TRBJ2-1,.,ASSGDTDNEQF
TRBV7-2,TRBJ1-1,few,ASSLVGLERSTEAF
TRBV28,TRBJ1-2,.,ASSYSYGYT
TRBV7-9,TRBJ2-7,few,ASSLGYGEQY
TRBV4-1,TRBJ2-3,.,ASSQLAGLTDTQY
TRBV6-5,TRBJ1-4,.,ASSYSSHSPTGTDNEKLF
TRBV6-6,TRBJ2-7,few,ASSYSIAIYEQY
TRBV20-1,TRBJ1-5,.,SASDTGQGRLYSNQPQH
TRBV25-1,TRBJ1-1,.,ASSAVWVNTEAF
TRBV7-2,TRBJ2-1,many,ASSPKSVLAGNNEQF
TRBV29-1,TRBJ2-7,few,SVEIPGRYEQY
TRBV29-1,TRBJ1-4,few,SGRTGGNEKLF
TRBV6-2/TRBV6-3,TRBJ2-3,.,ASSYGVPDTQY
TRBV2,TRBJ1-2,.,ASSAGTANNYGYT
TRBV5-8,TRBJ1-1,once,ASTNKVQGRTEAF
TRBV29-1,TRBJ1-1,.,SVDPKLGGLTEAF
TRBV4-1,TRBJ2-3,many,ASSQALAGGPGTDTQY
TRBV7-2,TRBJ2-7,many,ASSVAGTDVDEQY
TRBV19,TRBJ1-1,few,ASSIMGQNTEAF
TRBV7-6,TRBJ2-1,few,ASSYPGTSKNEQF
TRBV12-3/TRBV12-4,TRBJ2-3,few,ASSLPQSGGAGDTQY
TRBV7-2,TRBJ2-3,.,ASSPFSPEAGGRTDTQY
TRBV6-5,TRBJ2-1,few,ASSYSPGLEQF
TRBV5-1,TRBJ1-1,.,ASSLEGTQNTEAF
TRBV12-5,TRBJ1-2,.,ASGLVHGYT
TRBV10-3,TRBJ2-7,.,AISDPGGAAGSYEQY
TRBV7-9,TRBJ2-1,few,ASSSGAYNEQF
TRBV7-6,TRBJ2-7,.,ASSPRTGAYEQY
TRBV7-2,TRBJ1-4,few,ASSPGTAFWEKLF
TRBV11-2,TRBJ1-1,few,ASSRTLGNAEAF
TRBV6-5,TRBJ2-1,few,ASSYVTGPYNEQF
TRBV6-6,TRBJ1-1,.,ASSLVFGTEAF
TRBV7-2,TRBJ2-2,.,ASSLNFGTGVSGELF
TRBV7-9,TRBJ2-1,.,ASSLVGDSAYNEQF
TRBV2,TRBJ2-1,.,ASSEEFNSYNEQF
TRBV7-3,TRBJ2-7,few,ASSPTGGGAGEQY
TRBV7-9,TRBJ1-5,few,ASSFRDRGGEQPQH
TRBV28,TRBJ2-1,few,ASATEPGSYNEQF